Sequencing of this T cell receptor beta chain was carried out in a study of blood T cell repertoires in COVID-19. Across the study: Whether acute or convalescent, the COVID-19 samples came from the United States, Italy and Spain. The analysed material was cDNA or gDNA that came from T cells, B-cell-depleted T cells, or PBMCs.

Produced via immunoSEQ multiplex PCR; TCRdb's table is partial and in-frame only. The sample contains nearly 11,000 clones, about 83% of which appear only once. Sequencing was done on a sample of peripheral blood. This TCR was recovered from a man aged 45-65 years with active COVID-19.

The CDR3 loop reads CASSWTSGTYEQFF. The CDR3 DNA reads as TGTGCCAGCAGTTGGACTAGCGGGACGTATGAGCAGTTCTTC. The rearrangement uses TRBV5-6 and TRBJ2-1; 12 bases align to TRBD2. CDR3 size: 14 residues. V trimming: 5 bases; J trimming: 8 bases; junction bases outside the gene matches: 5. Per the germline V gene, CDR1 is SGHDT and CDR2 is YYEEEE.